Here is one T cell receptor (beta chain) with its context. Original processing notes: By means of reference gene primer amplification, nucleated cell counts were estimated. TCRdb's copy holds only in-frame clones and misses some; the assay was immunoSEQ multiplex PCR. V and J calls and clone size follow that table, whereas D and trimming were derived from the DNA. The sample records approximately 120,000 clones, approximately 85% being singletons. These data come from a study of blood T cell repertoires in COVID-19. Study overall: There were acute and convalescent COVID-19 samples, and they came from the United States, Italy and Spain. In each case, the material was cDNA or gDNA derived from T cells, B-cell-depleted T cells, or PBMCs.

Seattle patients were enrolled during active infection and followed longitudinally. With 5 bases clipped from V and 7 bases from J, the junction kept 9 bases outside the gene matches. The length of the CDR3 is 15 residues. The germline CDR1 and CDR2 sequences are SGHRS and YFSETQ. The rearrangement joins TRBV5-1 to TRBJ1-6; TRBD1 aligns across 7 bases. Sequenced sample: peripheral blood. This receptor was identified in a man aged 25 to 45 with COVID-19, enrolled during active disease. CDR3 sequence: CASSLQGQKNSPLHF. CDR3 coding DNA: TGCGCCAGCAGTCTCCAGGGACAGAAGAATTCACCCCTCCACTTT. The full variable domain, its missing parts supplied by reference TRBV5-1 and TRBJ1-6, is KAGVTQTPRYLIKTRGQQVTLSCSPISGHRSVSWYQQTPGQGLQFLFEYFSETQRNKGNFPGRFSGRQFSNSRSEMNVSTLELGDSALYLCASSLQGQKNSPLHFGNGTRLTVT.